This entry lists 27 T cell receptor beta chains sequenced from one sample in a study of shared clonotypes between healthy human individuals. Generated by immunoSEQ multiplex PCR, the TCRdb table keeps only in-frame clones and is missing some. Altogether roughly 2,300,000 clones are present, roughly 92% being singletons, with the ten largest covering about 0.36%. Sequenced: naive CD4+ T cells from PBMCs. The subset denotes: CD45RA+ positively selected. The source of these receptors is a man younger than 35 in good health. Some clones in this sample may be carry-over from other donors' samples.

The chain is built from TRBV5-4 and TRBJ2-7; 7 bases line up with TRBD1. The CDR3 contains 18 residues. Germline lookup yields CDR1 SGHNT and CDR2 YYREEE (reference sequence). Trimming removed 4 bases from V and 1 base from J; junction bases left unmatched: 17. CDR3 region: CASSADRVSPSYSYEQYF. In DNA, the CDR3 is TGTGCCAGCAGCGCTGACAGGGTGAGCCCTAGCTATTCCTACGAGCAGTACTTC. The full variable domain, rest sourced from reference TRBV5-4 and TRBJ2-7, is ETGVTQSPTHLIKTRGQQVTLRCSSQSGHNTVSWYQQALGQGPQFIFQYYREEENGRGNFPPRFSGLQFPNYSSELNVNALELDDSALYLCASSADRVSPSYSYEQYFGPGTRLTVT.

The chain carries TRBV28 and TRBJ1-2; D possibly corresponds to TRBD1 (5 bases). The length of the CDR3 is 11 residues. V was cut by 6 bases and J by 8 bases, with 10 bases left in between. CDR1 and CDR2 from the germline V gene are MDHEN and SYDVKM. CDR3 in amino acids: CASRQGWGYTF. The CDR3 nucleotides read TGTGCCAGCAGGCAGGGTTGGGGCTACACCTTC.

The V and J genes are TRBV5-1 and TRBJ1-4; tentatively, D is TRBD1 (5 bases). The germline V gene encodes CDR1 SGHRS and CDR2 YFSETQ. Trimming stripped 0 bases from V and 6 bases from J, with 12 bases between. The CDR3 runs 15 residues. The DNA of the CDR3 is TGCGCCAGCAGCTTGGATGGCAGGGTGGATGAAAAACTGTTTTTT. It specifies CASSLDGRVDEKLFF. Full variable domain (rest looked up from reference TRBV5-1 and TRBJ1-4): KAGVTQTPRYLIKTRGQQVTLSCSPISGHRSVSWYQQTPGQGLQFLFEYFSETQRNKGNFPGRFSGRQFSNSRSEMNVSTLELGDSALYLCASSLDGRVDEKLFFGSGTQLSVL.

The V call is TRBV4-3, the J call TRBJ2-5, with D hard to call. Per germline, CDR1 LGHNA and CDR2 YSLEER. CDR3 length: 13 residues. The V gene lost 2 bases and the J gene lost 3 bases, with 7 bases spanning the gap. CDR3 loop: CASSQSVEETQYF. In DNA, the CDR3 is TGCGCCAGCAGCCAAAGTGTAGAAGAGACCCAGTACTTC.

The rearrangement joins TRBV18 to TRBJ1-2; D uncertain. This CDR3 has 14 amino acids. Trimming removed 3 bases at V and 2 bases at J, with 10 bases between. CDR1 is KGHSH, CDR2 LQKENI, per germline. CDR3 amino acids: CASSPGSSNYGYTF. The DNA for the CDR3 is TGTGCCAGCTCACCCGGGTCGTCAAACTATGGCTACACCTTC.

The chain has TRBV6-5 and TRBJ2-7, with a tentative D call TRBD2 (5 bases). V dropped 8 bases and J dropped 1 base, with 12 bases sitting between them. Per germline, CDR1 MNHEY and CDR2 SVGAGI. The CDR3 covers 13 residues. In DNA, the CDR3 is TGTGCCAGCGCCCGTGGCGGGTCCTACGAGCAGTACTTC. Translated: CASARGGSYEQYF.

V gene TRBV20-1 combines with J gene TRBJ2-3, with a possible D match to TRBD1 (5 bases). Trimming removed 2 bases at V and 11 bases at J, with 11 bases between. CDR1 and CDR2 from the germline V gene are DFQATT and SNEGSKA (reference sequence). The CDR3 contains 11 residues. Here the CDR3 DNA reads TGCAGTGCTAGAAGGCAGGGTAGGCAGTATTTT. Translation: CSARRQGRQYF.

This chain joins TRBV6-1 and TRBJ1-2; tentatively, D is TRBD1 (6 bases). The CDR3 contains 13 residues. Germline V gene lookup returns CDR1 MNHNS and CDR2 SASEGT. V lost 4 bases and J 6 bases, leaving 12 bases between the germline ends. The CDR3: CASSAQGSNGYTF. CDR3 in DNA: TGTGCCAGCAGTGCACAGGGTAGTAATGGCTACACCTTC.

The rearrangement joins TRBV6-6 to TRBJ2-7; D is undetermined. V lost 0 bases to trimming and J lost 3 bases, with 12 bases between them. CDR1 MNHNY and CDR2 SVGAGI come from the germline V gene (reference sequence). CDR3 length: 15 amino acids. CDR3 in DNA: TGTGCCAGCAGTTACTCTGGGGTTTTGGACTACGAGCAGTACTTC. Translating it yields CASSYSGVLDYEQYF.

This clone was counted once. The CDR3 loop reads CASSRQGMGFEQYF. The CDR3 region has the DNA TGTGCCAGCAGCAGACAGGGGATGGGCTTTGAGCAGTACTTC. The V and J genes are TRBV2 and TRBJ2-7, with 8 bases identical to TRBD1. This CDR3 is built from 14 residues. Germline V gene sequence: CDR1 SNHLY, CDR2 FYNNEI. V lost 6 bases and J lost 7; bases outside the gene matches: 11.

The V gene is TRBV5-6, the J gene TRBJ1-5; perhaps TRBD1 as D (6 bases). The CDR3 covers 19 residues. Trimming took off 5 bases at V and 0 bases at J, with 24 bases between the two ends. CDR1 is SGHDT, CDR2 YYEEEE, per germline. The CDR3 bases are TGTGCCAGCAGTTCCTCGCGGACAGACAACAAATTTAGCAATCAGCCCCAGCATTTT. This gives the protein CASSSSRTDNKFSNQPQHF.

About this clone itself: Other nucleotide sequences in the sample specify the same CDR3. CDR3 nucleotide sequence: TGTGCCAGCAGCCGGGACAGGGCGGTATACGAGCAGTACTTC. Its translation is CASSRDRAVYEQYF. V and J are TRBV7-2 and TRBJ2-7; 9 bases line up with TRBD1. CDR1 SGHTA and CDR2 FQGNSA come from the germline V gene. V lost 5 bases to trimming and J lost 4 bases; unmatched junction nucleotides: 6. This CDR3 is 14 amino acids long.

The rearrangement links TRBV6-6 to TRBJ2-3, with a tentative D call TRBD1 (5 bases). The germline V gene has CDR1 MNHNY and CDR2 SVGAGI (reference sequence). The length of the CDR3 is 16 residues. The germline V and J ends were trimmed by 3 bases and 2 bases, with 15 bases remaining between them. The CDR3 DNA sequence: TGTGCCAGCAGTTATCGCACAGGAATCTCCACAGATACGCAGTATTTT. Its protein product is CASSYRTGISTDTQYF.

The V call is TRBV11-2, the J call TRBJ2-3; the D is unclear. V shed 6 bases and J shed 4 bases, with 17 bases lying between them. The CDR3 spans 15 residues. Germline V CDR1 and CDR2: SGHAT, FQNNGV. The CDR3 spells CASSPRRPAADTQYF. Written as DNA, the CDR3 is TGTGCCAGCAGTCCAAGACGCCCCGCCGCAGATACGCAGTATTTT.

This clone was picked up one time. CDR3 protein: CASSSGTSGRYIQYF. The CDR3 DNA reads as TGTGCCAGCAGTTCGGGGACTAGCGGGAGATACATTCAGTACTTC. This chain joins TRBV27 and TRBJ2-4; 14 bases are shared with TRBD2. Per the germline V gene, CDR1 is MNHEY and CDR2 is SMNVEV (reference sequence). CDR3 size: 15 residues. Losses at the gene ends were 4 bases for V and 8 bases for J; bases not matched to a gene: 4.

The chain has TRBV10-1 and TRBJ2-7, with D possibly TRBD1 on 5 matching bases. The CDR3 is 15 amino acids. Trimming cost V 2 bases and J 3 bases, with 14 bases left between them. The V gene's germline CDR1 is WNHNN and CDR2 SYGVQD (reference sequence). The CDR3: CASSEGASEYYEQYF. DNA of the CDR3: TGCGCCAGCAGTGAGGGGGCAAGCGAGTACTACGAGCAGTACTTC.

Comment on this clone: The same CDR3 is also encoded by other DNA sequences in this sample. The chain joins TRBV6-5 to TRBJ2-1; 10 nucleotides align to TRBD2. V lost 3 bases and J lost 6; bases outside the gene matches: 5. The germline CDR1 and CDR2 sequences are MNHEY and SVGAGI. CDR3 size: 15 residues. DNA of the CDR3: TGTGCCAGCAGTTATTCCAGCGGGAGGGCCAATGAGCAGTTCTTC. Residues: CASSYSSGRANEQFF.

The chain joins TRBV28 to TRBJ2-2; maybe TRBD2 (5 bases). The CDR3 consists of 12 residues. Per the germline V gene, CDR1 is MDHEN and CDR2 is SYDVKM. Trimming left V 6 bases short and J 13 bases short, with 15 bases between. DNA of the CDR3: TGTGCCAGCAGCCCGGGCCCGAGGGCGCTGTTTTTT. This sequence encodes CASSPGPRALFF.

Remarks on this clone: Other DNA sequences within the sample encode an identical CDR3. The gene calls are TRBV7-6 and TRBJ2-7; D unclear. The germline gives CDR1 SGHVS, CDR2 FNYEAQ. The CDR3 length is 12 residues. Trimming left V 1 base short and J 5 bases short, with 6 bases between. The DNA of the CDR3 is TGTGCCAGCAGCTTAGATAGGGACGAGCAGTACTTC. Protein sequence: CASSLDRDEQYF.

This chain joins TRBV6-6 and TRBJ1-2; no clear D gene. The germline gives CDR1 MNHNY, CDR2 SVGAGI (reference sequence). V lost 2 bases to trimming and J lost 8 bases, with 6 bases between them. The CDR3 has 11 amino acids. CDR3 sequence reads: CASSYGLGYTF. The CDR3 bases are TGTGCCAGCAGTTACGGTTTGGGCTACACCTTC.

The chain carries TRBV5-1 and TRBJ2-1; possibly TRBD2 for D (6 bases). There are 15 residues in the CDR3. V was trimmed by 0 bases and J by 7 bases, leaving 14 bases between them. Germline values: CDR1 SGHRS, CDR2 YFSETQ. This chain's CDR3 is CASSLGFGGINEQFF. The CDR3 region has the DNA TGCGCCAGCAGCTTGGGGTTTGGGGGGATTAATGAGCAGTTCTTC.

V is TRBV10-3 and J is TRBJ2-2, with 7 bases fitting TRBD2. Germline CDR1 reads ENHRY; CDR2 reads SYGVKD. The CDR3 loop spans 18 amino acids. J gave up 5 bases and V 0 bases, and 12 bases lay outside the gene matches. The CDR3 DNA is TGTGCCATCAGTGAGTCGGGCGGCGGGAGTGGGAAAACCGGGGAGCTGTTTTTT. Encoded protein: CAISESGGGSGKTGELFF.

Concerning this clone itself: The sample carries other DNA sequences with the same CDR3. V usage is TRBV28 and J usage is TRBJ2-7; tentatively, D is TRBD1 (6 bases). Trimming cost V 6 bases and J 2 bases, with 8 bases left between them. CDR1 and CDR2 from the germline V gene are MDHEN and SYDVKM. This CDR3 comprises 12 residues. CDR3 loop: CASRDRAYEQYF. The CDR3 DNA reads TGTGCCAGCAGGGACAGAGCCTACGAGCAGTACTTC.

The chain uses TRBV5-1 and TRBJ1-4, with TRBD1 as a possible D gene (5 bases). The V end lost 5 bases, the J end lost 5 bases, and 10 bases lay between the germline ends. The CDR3 has 13 residues. Germline lookup yields CDR1 SGHRS and CDR2 YFSETQ. CDR3 coding DNA: TGCGCCAGCAGAACAGGCCTCAATGAAAAACTGTTTTTT. It specifies CASRTGLNEKLFF. The whole variable domain, remainder taken from reference TRBV5-1 and TRBJ1-4, is KAGVTQTPRYLIKTRGQQVTLSCSPISGHRSVSWYQQTPGQGLQFLFEYFSETQRNKGNFPGRFSGRQFSNSRSEMNVSTLELGDSALYLCASRTGLNEKLFFGSGTQLSVL.

This chain links TRBV7-9 with TRBJ2-5; 11 positions match TRBD2. Germline CDR1 SEHNR, CDR2 FQNEAQ (reference sequence). CDR3 length: 19 residues. Trimming removed 5 bases from V and 5 bases from J; junction bases left unmatched: 19. The CDR3 region has the DNA TGTGCCAGCAGCCCGGGGGGTCTTGGTAGCGGGAGGGCCGCGGAGACCCAGTACTTC. Residues: CASSPGGLGSGRAAETQYF. Complete variable domain (other parts from reference TRBV7-9 and TRBJ2-5): DTGVSQNPRHKITKRGQNVTFRCDPISEHNRLYWYRQTLGQGPEFLTYFQNEAQLEKSRLLSDRFSAERPKGSFSTLEIQRTEQGDSAMYLCASSPGGLGSGRAAETQYFGPGTRLLVL.

The gene calls are TRBV4-3 and TRBJ2-7; either TRBD1 or TRBD2 may fit D (5 bases each). CDR1 LGHNA and CDR2 YSLEER come from the germline V gene. Trimming removed 3 bases at V and 0 bases at J, with 18 bases between. The CDR3 consists of 17 residues. CDR3 protein: CASSHGSGAGSSYEQYF. CDR3 in DNA: TGCGCCAGCAGCCATGGGTCCGGGGCGGGCAGCTCCTACGAGCAGTACTTC.

The chain links TRBV4-3 to TRBJ1-4; TRBD1 might be the D (6 bases). The germline V and J ends were trimmed by 4 bases and 7 bases, with 22 bases remaining between them. The V gene's germline CDR1 is LGHNA and CDR2 YSLEER. This CDR3 has 17 residues. For the CDR3, the DNA is TGCGCCAGCAGCCTTATAGGGGGGGTGGTTTCCATTGAAAAACTGTTTTTT. Its translation: CASSLIGGVVSIEKLFF.